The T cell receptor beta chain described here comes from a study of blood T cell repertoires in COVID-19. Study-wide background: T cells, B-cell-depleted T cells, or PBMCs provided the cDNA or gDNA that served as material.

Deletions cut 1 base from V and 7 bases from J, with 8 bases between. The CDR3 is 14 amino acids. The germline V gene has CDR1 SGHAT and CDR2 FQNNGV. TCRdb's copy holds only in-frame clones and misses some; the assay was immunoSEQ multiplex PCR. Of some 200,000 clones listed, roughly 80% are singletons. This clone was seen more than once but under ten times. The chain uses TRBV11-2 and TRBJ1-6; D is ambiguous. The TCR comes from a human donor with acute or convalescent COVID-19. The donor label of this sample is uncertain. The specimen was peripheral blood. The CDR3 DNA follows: TGTGCCAGCAGCTTAGGACTTATAAATTCACCCCTCCACTTT. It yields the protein CASSLGLINSPLHF.